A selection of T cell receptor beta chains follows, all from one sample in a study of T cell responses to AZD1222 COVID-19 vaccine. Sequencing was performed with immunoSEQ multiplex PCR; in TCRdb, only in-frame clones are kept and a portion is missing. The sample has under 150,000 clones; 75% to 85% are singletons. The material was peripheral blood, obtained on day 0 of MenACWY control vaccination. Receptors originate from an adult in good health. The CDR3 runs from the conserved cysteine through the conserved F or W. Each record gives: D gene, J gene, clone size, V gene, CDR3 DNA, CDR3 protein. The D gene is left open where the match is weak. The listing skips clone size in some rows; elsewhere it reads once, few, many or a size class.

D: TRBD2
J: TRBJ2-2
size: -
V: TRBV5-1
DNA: TGCGCCAGCAGCGCTGGGACTAGCTCCGGGGAGCTGTTTTTT
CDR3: CASSAGTSSGELFF

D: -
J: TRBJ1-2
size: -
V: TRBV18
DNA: TGTGCCAGCTCACTACGGGACGCCGCTCGGGGCTACACCTTC
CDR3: CASSLRDAARGYTF

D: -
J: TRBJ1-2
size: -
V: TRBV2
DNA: TGTGCCAGCGGATCAGATTCAGGGGCGTCGGCTGTTGGCTACACCTTC
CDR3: CASGSDSGASAVGYTF

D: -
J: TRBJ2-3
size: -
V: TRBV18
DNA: TGTGCCAGCTCACCAAGAGCTGCTAGCACAGATACGCAGTATTTT
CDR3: CASSPRAASTDTQYF

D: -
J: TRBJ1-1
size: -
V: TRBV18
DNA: TGTGCCAGCTCACCTTCCCGGGTGACGAACACTGAAGCTTTCTTT
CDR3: CASSPSRVTNTEAFF

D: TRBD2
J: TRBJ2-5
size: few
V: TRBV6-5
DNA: TGTGCCAGCAGTTCGCTAGCGGGGAGCCAGTACTTC
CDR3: CASSSLAGSQYF

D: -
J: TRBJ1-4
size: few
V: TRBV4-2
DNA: TGTGCCAGCAGCCTACATCCCCCGGTACGAGGAATACTGTTTTTT
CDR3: CASSLHPPVRGILFF

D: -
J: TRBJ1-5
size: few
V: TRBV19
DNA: TGTGCCAGTAGTATTTTCGGCAGTAGCAATCAGCCCCAGCATTTT
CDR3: CASSIFGSSNQPQHF

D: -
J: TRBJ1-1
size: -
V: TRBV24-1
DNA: TGTGCCACCAGCCAGGGACCAAACACTGAAGCTTTCTTT
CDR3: CATSQGPNTEAFF

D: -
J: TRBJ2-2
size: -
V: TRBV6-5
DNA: TGTGCCAGCAGTTACTCGCTGGCGGGCACCGGGGAGCTGTTTTTT
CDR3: CASSYSLAGTGELFF

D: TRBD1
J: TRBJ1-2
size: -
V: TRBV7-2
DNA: TGTGCCAGCAGCCCATCGGAGGGGGCGCATTATGGCTACACCTTC
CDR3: CASSPSEGAHYGYTF

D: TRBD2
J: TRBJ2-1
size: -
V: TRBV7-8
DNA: TGTGCCAGCAGCTCCAACCGGCTGGGGGGGAATGAGCAGTTCTTC
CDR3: CASSSNRLGGNEQFF

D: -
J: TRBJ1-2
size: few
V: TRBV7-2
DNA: TGTGCCAGCAGCTTAGTGGCGGATACCAATGGCTACACCTTC
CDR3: CASSLVADTNGYTF

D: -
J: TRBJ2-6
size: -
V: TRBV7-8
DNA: TGTGCCAGCAGCCCCCTAGGGTATGGGAGCTCTGGGGCCAACGTCCTGACTTTC
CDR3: CASSPLGYGSSGANVLTF

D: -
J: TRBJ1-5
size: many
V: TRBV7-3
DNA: TGTGCCAGCAGCCCCCACCTATTCAAGATTGGAGGGGAGGATCAGCCCCAGCATTTT
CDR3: CASSPHLFKIGGEDQPQHF

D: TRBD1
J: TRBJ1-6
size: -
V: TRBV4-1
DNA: TGCGCCAGCAGCCAAGTCCGACAAACCGGACAGGGTATCTCCTATAATTCACCCCTCCACTTT
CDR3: CASSQVRQTGQGISYNSPLHF

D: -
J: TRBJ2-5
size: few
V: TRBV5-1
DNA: TGCGCCAGCAGCTTGGCGGGGGTCCAAGAGACCCAGTACTTC
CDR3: CASSLAGVQETQYF

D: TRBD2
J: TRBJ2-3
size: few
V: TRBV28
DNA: TGTGCCAGCAGTCTCCTAGCGGGGGCTCAAGCAGATACGCAGTATTTT
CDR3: CASSLLAGAQADTQYF

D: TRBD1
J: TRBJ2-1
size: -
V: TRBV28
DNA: TGTGCCAGCAGTCCTACGGGACAGAAATACAATGAGCAGTTCTTC
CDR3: CASSPTGQKYNEQFF

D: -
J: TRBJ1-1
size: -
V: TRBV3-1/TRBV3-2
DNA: TGTGCCAGCAGCTTGAACCCGGCTGGGAACACTGAAGCTTTCTTT
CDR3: CASSLNPAGNTEAFF

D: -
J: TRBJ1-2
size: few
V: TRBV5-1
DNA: TGCGCCAGCAGCTGGTCCAACCCTCTATATGGCTACACCTTC
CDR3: CASSWSNPLYGYTF

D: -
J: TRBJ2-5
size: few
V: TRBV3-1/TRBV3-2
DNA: TGTGCCAGCAGCCAAGAGGTGCCGGAGACCCAGTACTTC
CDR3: CASSQEVPETQYF

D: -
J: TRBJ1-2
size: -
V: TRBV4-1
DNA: TGCGCCAGCAGCCAAGACCTTTCGGGGAGGGCTAACTATGGCTACACCTTC
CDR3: CASSQDLSGRANYGYTF

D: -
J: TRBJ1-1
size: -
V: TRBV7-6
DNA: TGTGCCAGCAGCCCCGGGACCGCGAAGGACCCTGAAGCTTTCTTT
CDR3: CASSPGTAKDPEAFF

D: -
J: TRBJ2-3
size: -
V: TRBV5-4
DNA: TGTGCCAGCAGCTTGAGCACAGGGACAGATACGCAGTATTTT
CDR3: CASSLSTGTDTQYF

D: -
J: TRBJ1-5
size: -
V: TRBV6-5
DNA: TGTGCCAGCGGGGGTAATAGCAATCAGCCCCAGCATTTT
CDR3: CASGGNSNQPQHF

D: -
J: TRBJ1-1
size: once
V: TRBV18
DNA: TGTGCCAGCTCACCCGTTTGGGGCACTGAAGCTTTCTTT
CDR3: CASSPVWGTEAFF

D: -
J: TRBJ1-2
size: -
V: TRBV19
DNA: TGTGCCAGTAGTATCAGCCTGGGCGATGGCTACACCTTC
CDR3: CASSISLGDGYTF

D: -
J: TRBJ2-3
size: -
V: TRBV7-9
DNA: TGTGCCAGCAGCTATTGGGACGCGGCTAGCACAGATACGCAGTATTTT
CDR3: CASSYWDAASTDTQYF

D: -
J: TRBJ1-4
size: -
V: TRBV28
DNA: TGTGCCAGCAGTCCTATCGGGGGGGCAGGTGAAAAACTGTTTTTT
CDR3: CASSPIGGAGEKLFF